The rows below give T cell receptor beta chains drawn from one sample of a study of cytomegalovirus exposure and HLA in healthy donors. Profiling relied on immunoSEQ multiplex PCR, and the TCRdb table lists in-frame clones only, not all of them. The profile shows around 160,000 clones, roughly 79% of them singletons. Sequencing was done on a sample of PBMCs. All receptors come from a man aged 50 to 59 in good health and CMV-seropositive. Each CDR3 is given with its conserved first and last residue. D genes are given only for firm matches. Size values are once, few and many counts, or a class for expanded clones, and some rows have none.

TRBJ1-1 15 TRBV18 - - CASSPMGLLNTEAFF TGTGCCAGCTCACCCATGGGCCTTCTAAACACTGAAGCTTTCTTT
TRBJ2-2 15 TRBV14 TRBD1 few CASSRQGGGTGELFF TGTGCCAGCAGCCGACAGGGGGGAGGAACCGGGGAGCTGTTTTTT
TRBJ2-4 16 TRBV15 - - CATSRDSGLPKNIQYF TGTGCCACCAGCAGAGATAGCGGATTACCCAAAAACATTCAGTACTTC
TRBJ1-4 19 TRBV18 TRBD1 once CASSPSPGQASSTNEKLFF TGTGCCAGCTCACCTTCACCGGGACAGGCTTCTTCAACTAATGAAAAACTGTTTTTT
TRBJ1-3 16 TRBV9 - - CASSERHKSSGNTIYF TGTGCCAGCAGCGAGAGACACAAAAGCTCTGGAAACACCATATATTTT
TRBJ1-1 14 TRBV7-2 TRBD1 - CASSGQGQGSEAFF TGTGCCAGCAGCGGACAGGGACAGGGGTCGGAAGCTTTCTTT
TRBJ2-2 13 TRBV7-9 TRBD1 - CASSEQGGGELFF TGTGCCAGCAGCGAACAGGGGGGCGGGGAGCTGTTTTTT
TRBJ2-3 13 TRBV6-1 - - CASNQDRVDTQYF TGTGCCAGCAACCAAGATCGGGTGGATACGCAGTATTTT
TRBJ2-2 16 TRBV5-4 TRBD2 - CASRPRGGAETGELFF TGTGCCAGCCGGCCCCGGGGGGGGGCCGAAACCGGGGAGCTGTTTTTT
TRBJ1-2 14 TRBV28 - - CASSFSRGGSGYTF TGTGCCAGCAGTTTTTCCCGGGGGGGTTCTGGCTACACCTTC
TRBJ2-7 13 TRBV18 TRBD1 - CASAGTGERVQYF TGTGCCAGCGCCGGGACAGGGGAGAGAGTGCAGTACTTC
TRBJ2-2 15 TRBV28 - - CASSPGVPTTGELFF TGTGCCAGCAGCCCAGGGGTCCCGACCACCGGGGAGCTGTTTTTT
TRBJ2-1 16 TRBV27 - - CASSREGGGGFNEQFF TGTGCCAGCAGTAGGGAAGGGGGGGGCGGTTTTAATGAGCAGTTCTTC
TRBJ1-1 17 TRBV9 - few CASSVGGLRADGTEAFF TGTGCCAGCAGCGTAGGGGGGCTGAGGGCTGACGGCACTGAAGCTTTCTTT
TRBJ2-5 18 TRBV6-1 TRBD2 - CASSEGKLAGGPRETQYF TGTGCCAGCAGTGAAGGAAAATTGGCGGGGGGGCCGAGGGAGACCCAGTACTTC
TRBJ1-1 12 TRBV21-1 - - CASSFGDTEAFF TGTGCCAGCAGCTTCGGTGACACTGAAGCTTTCTTT
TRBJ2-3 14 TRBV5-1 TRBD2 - CASSFSGFTDTQYF TGCGCCAGCAGCTTTAGCGGGTTCACAGATACGCAGTATTTT
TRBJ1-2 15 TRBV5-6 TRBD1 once CASSTWTGFRYGYTF TGTGCCAGCAGCACTTGGACAGGGTTTAGGTATGGCTACACCTTC
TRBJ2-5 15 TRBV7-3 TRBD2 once CASRDRTSGGETQYF TGTGCCAGCAGGGATCGGACTAGCGGGGGTGAGACCCAGTACTTC
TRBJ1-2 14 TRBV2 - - CASRSGQDLYGYTF TGTGCCAGCAGATCCGGACAAGATCTCTATGGCTACACCTTC
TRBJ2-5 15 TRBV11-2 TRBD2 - CASSRSGGAVGTQYF TGTGCCAGCAGCCGTAGCGGGGGGGCCGTGGGGACCCAGTACTTC
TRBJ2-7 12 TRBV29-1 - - CSVAGDGYEQYF TGCAGCGTTGCAGGGGATGGCTACGAGCAGTACTTC
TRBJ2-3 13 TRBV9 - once CASSVSSTDTQYF TGTGCCAGCAGCGTTTCATCCACAGATACGCAGTATTTT
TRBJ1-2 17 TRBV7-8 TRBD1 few CASSSVVLWGQGNGYTF TGTGCCAGCAGCTCGGTTGTACTGTGGGGACAGGGGAACGGCTACACCTTC
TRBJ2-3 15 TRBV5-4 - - CATSPRGASTDTQYF TGTGCCACCTCGCCCCGGGGAGCTAGCACAGATACGCAGTATTTT
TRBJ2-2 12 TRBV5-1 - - CASNKNTGELFF TGCGCCAGCAACAAGAACACCGGGGAGCTGTTTTTT
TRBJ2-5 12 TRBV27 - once CASVSDQETQYF TGTGCCAGCGTATCAGATCAAGAGACCCAGTACTTC
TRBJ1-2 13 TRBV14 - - CASSPQALYGYTF TGTGCCAGCAGCCCACAGGCCCTCTATGGCTACACCTTC
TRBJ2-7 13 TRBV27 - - CASSLGGVYEQYF TGTGCCAGCAGTTTAGGGGGCGTATACGAGCAGTACTTC
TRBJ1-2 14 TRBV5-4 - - CASSLVGQDYGYTF TGTGCCAGCAGCTTGGTTGGGCAGGACTATGGCTACACCTTC